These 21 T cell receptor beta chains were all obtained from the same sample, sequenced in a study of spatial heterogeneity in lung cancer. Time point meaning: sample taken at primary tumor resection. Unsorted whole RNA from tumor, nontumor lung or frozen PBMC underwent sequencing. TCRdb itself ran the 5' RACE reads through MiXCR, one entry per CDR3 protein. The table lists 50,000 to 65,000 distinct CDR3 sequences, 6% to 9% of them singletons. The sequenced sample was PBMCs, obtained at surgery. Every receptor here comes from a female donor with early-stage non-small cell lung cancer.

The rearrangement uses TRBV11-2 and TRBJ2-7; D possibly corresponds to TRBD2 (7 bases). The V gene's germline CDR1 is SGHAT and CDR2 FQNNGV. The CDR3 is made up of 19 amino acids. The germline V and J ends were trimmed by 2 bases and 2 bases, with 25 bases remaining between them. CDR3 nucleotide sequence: TGTGCCAGCAGCTTAAGGGGCGGGTACGGCGGGGGCCTTACCTACGAGCAGTACTTC. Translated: CASSLRGGYGGGLTYEQYF.

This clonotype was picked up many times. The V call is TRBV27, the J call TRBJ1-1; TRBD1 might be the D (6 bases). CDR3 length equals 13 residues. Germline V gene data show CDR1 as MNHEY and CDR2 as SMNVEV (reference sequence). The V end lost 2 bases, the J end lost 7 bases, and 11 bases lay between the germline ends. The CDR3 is CASSLGQRLEAFF. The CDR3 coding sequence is TGTGCCAGCAGTTTAGGACAGAGGCTTGAAGCTTTCTTT.

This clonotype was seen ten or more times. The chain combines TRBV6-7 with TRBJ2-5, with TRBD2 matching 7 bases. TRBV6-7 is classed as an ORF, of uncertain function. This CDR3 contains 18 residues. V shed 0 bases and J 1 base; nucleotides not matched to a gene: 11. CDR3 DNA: TGTGCCAGCAGTTACTCCGGAGAGCAGCGGGGCCGCCAAGAGACCCAGTACTTC. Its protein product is CASSYSGEQRGRQETQYF.

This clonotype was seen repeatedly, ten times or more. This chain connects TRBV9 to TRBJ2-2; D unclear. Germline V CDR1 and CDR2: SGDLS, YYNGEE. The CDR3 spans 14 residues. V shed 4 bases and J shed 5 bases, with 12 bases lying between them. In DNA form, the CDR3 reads TGTGCCAGCAGCCTGGGGTACGGAACCGGGGAGCTGTTTTTT. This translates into CASSLGYGTGELFF.

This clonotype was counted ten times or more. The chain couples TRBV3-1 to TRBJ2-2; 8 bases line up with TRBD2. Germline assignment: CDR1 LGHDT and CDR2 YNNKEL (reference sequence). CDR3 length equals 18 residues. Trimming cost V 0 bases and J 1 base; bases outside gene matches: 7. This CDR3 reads CASSQDEGLALNTGELFF. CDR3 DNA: TGTGCCAGCAGCCAAGATGAAGGACTAGCTCTGAACACCGGGGAGCTGTTTTTT. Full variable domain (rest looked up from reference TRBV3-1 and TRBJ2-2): DTAVSQTPKYLVTQMGNDKSIKCEQNLGHDTMYWYKQDSKKFLKIMFSYNNKELIINETVPNRFSPKSPDKAHLNLHINSLELGDSAVYFCASSQDEGLALNTGELFFGEGSRLTVL.

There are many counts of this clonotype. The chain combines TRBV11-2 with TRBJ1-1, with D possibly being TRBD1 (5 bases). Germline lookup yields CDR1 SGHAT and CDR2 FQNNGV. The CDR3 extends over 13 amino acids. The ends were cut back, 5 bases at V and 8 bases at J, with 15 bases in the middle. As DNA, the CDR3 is TGTGCCAGCAGCCCAAGGGGCGTTGGAGAAGCTTTCTTT. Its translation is CASSPRGVGEAFF. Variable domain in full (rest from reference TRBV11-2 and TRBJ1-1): EAGVAQSPRYKIIEKRQSVAFWCNPISGHATLYWYQQILGQGPKLLIQFQNNGVVDDSQLPKDRFSAERLKGVDSTLKIQPAKLEDSAVYLCASSPRGVGEAFFGQGTRLTVV.

This chain's CDR3 is CASSQGTAEQFF. In DNA, the CDR3 is TGTGCCAGCTCCCAAGGGACAGCCGAGCAGTTCTTC. This chain uses TRBV18 with TRBJ2-1, with 7 positions matching TRBD1. CDR3 length equals 12 residues. Germline CDR1 and CDR2: KGHSH and LQKENI. The V segment lost 6 bases and the J segment 10 bases; nucleotides outside the gene matches: 6.

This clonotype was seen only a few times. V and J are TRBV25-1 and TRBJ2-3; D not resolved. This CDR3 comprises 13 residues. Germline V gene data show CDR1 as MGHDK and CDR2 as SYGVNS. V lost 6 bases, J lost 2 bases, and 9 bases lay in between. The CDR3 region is CASRSHYTDTQYF. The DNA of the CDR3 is TGTGCCAGCAGGAGTCATTACACAGATACGCAGTATTTT.

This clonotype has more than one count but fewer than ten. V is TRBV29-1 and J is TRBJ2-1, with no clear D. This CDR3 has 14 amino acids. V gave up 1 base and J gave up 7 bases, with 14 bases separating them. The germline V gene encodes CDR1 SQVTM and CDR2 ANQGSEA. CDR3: CSVEGQAPENEQFF. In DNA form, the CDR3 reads TGCAGCGTTGAAGGGCAAGCCCCCGAGAATGAGCAGTTCTTC.

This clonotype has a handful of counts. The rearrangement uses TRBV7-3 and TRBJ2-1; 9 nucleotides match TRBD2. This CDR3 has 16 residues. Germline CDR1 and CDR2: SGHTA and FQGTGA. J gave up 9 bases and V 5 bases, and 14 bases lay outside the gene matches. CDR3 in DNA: TGTGCCAGCAGCACCGGGACTAGCCCCTATGGAGGTGAGCAGTTCTTC. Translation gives CASSTGTSPYGGEQFF. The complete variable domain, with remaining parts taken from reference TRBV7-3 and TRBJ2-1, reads GAGVSQTPSNKVTEKGKYVELRCDPISGHTALYWYRQSLGQGPEFLIYFQGTGAADDSGLPNDRFFAVRPEGSVSTLKIQRTERGDSAVYLCASSTGTSPYGGEQFFGPGTRLTVL.

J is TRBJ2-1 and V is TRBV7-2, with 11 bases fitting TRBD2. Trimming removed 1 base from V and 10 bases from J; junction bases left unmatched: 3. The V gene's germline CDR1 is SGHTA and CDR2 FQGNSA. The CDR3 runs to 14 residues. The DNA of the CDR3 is TGTGCCAGCAGCTTAGTAGCGGGGGGGCAGGAGCAGTTCTTC. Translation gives CASSLVAGGQEQFF.

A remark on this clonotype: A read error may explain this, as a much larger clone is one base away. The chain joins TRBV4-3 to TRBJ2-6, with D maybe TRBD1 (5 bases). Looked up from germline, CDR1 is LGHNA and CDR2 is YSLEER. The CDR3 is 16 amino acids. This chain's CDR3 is CASSANRKSGASVLTF. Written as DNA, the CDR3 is TGCGCCAGCAGCGCAAACAGGAAATCTGGGGCCAGCGTCCTGACTTTC.

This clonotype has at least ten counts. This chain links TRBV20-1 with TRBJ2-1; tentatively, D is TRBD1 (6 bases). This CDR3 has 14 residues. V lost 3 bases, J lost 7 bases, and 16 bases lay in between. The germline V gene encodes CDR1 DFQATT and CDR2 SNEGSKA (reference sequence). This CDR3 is CSASRQELRNEQFF. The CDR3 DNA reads TGCAGTGCTAGTCGACAGGAGCTCAGGAATGAGCAGTTCTTC.

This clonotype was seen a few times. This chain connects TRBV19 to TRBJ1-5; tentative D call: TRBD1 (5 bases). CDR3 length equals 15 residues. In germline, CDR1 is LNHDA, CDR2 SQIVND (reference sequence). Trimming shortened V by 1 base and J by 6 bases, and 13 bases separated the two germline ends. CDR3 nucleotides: TGTGCCAGTAGTATAGCTACAGGTCTCCCTCAGCCCCAGCATTTT. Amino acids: CASSIATGLPQPQHF.

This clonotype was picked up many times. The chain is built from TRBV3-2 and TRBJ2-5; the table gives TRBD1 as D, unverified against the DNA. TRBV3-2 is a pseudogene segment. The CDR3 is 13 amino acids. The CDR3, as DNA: TGTGCCAGCAGCCCCACGGACCCCAGGGCCCAGTACTTC. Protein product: CASSPTDPRAQYF.

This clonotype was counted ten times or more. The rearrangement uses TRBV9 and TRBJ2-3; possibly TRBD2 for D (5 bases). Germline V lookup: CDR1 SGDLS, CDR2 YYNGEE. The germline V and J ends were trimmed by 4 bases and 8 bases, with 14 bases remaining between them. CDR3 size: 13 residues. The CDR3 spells CASSHPGGATQYF. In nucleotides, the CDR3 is TGTGCCAGCAGCCACCCCGGAGGAGCTACGCAGTATTTT.

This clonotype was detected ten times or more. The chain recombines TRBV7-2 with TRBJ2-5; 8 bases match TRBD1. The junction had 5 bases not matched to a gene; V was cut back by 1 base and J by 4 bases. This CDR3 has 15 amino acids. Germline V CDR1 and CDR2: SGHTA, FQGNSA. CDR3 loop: CASSLVGTGPETQYF. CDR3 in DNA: TGTGCCAGCAGCTTAGTTGGGACAGGTCCAGAGACCCAGTACTTC.

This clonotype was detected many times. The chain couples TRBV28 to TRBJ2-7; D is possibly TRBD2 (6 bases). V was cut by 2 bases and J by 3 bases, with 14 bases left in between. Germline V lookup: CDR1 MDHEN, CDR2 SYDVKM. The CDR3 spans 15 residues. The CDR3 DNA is TGTGCCAGCAGTTTAGTGACTAGTGGCCACTACGAGCAGTACTTC. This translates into CASSLVTSGHYEQYF.

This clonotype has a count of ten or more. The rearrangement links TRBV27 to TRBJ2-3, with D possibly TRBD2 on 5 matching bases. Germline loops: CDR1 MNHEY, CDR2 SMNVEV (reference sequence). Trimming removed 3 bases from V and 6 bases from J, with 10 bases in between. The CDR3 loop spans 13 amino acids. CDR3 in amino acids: CASSLLSGDTQYF. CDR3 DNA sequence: TGTGCCAGCAGTTTGCTGTCGGGGGATACGCAGTATTTT.

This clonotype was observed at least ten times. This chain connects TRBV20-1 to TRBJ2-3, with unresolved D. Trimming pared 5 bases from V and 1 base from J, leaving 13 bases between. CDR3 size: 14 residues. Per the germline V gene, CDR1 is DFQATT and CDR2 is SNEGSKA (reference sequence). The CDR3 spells CSAGTDKGTDTQYF. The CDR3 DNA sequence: TGCAGTGCTGGTACAGACAAAGGCACAGATACGCAGTATTTT.

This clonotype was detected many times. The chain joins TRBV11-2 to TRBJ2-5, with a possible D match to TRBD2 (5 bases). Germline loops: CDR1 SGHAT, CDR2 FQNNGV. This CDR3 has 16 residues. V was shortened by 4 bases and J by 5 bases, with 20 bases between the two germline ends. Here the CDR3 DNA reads TGTGCCAGCAGCTCCAGTGGTCACGGGAAAGGGGAGACCCAGTACTTC. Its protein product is CASSSSGHGKGETQYF.